Sequencing of this TCR beta chain was carried out in a study of radiation and T cells in renal cell carcinoma. Study results and limitations: From baseline, blood top tumor clonotypes peaked at 2 weeks post-radiation.

The germline V and J ends were trimmed by 1 base and 2 bases, with 5 bases remaining between them. CDR3 length: 13 residues. Germline CDR1 reads SGHTA; CDR2 reads FQGNSA. Here immunoSEQ multiplex PCR was the method, and the copy in TCRdb shows in-frame clones only, minus some. The sample has about 58,000 clones, roughly four fifths seen once. With regard to this clone: Its antigen is undetermined.

Regarding time point: blood 2 weeks post-SBRT. The treatment denotes: 15 Gy SBRT to primary tumor, nephrectomy 4 weeks later. The patient's renal cell carcinoma had clear cell pathology. The sample in question was blood, obtained from a patient whose treatment included radiotherapy and nephrectomy. This sequence joins TRBV7-2 and TRBJ1-1; D not resolved. The clonotype originates from a man between 60 and 70 years old with renal cell carcinoma. The CDR3 DNA reads TGTGCCAGCAGCTTAGACTTTAACACTGAAGCTTTCTTT. It is translated as CASSLDFNTEAFF. Based on the CDR3 plus reference TRBV7-2 and TRBJ1-1, the full variable domain is GAGVSQSPSNKVTEKGKDVELRCDPISGHTALYWYRQSLGQGLEFLIYFQGNSAPDKSGLPSDRFSAERTGGSVSTLTIQRTQQEDSAVYLCASSLDFNTEAFFGQGTRLTVV.